This is a list of T cell receptor beta chains from one sample in a study of CDR3 diversity in severe acne. TCRdb reprocessed the PCR reads with MiXCR, giving one entry per CDR3 protein. The table has about 90,000 distinct CDR3 sequences, around 50% seen once; the top ten hold about 9.5%. The specimen sequenced was blood. The receptors come from a male donor in good health, serving as a control. CDR3s include the opening cysteine and the closing phenylalanine or tryptophan. The D gene is left open where the match is weak. Part of the rows lack a size; the others show once, few, many or a class for expanded clones.

D | size | length | J | V | DNA | CDR3
TRBD2 | many | 14 | TRBJ2-3 | TRBV6-2/TRBV6-3 | TGTGCCAGCCCTCAACGGGGGGGAACAGATACGCAGTATTTT | CASPQRGGTDTQYF
- | few | 12 | TRBJ1-5 | TRBV10-1 | TGCGCCAGCAGTGATGGGAATCAGCCCCAGCATTTT | CASSDGNQPQHF
TRBD1 | many | 14 | TRBJ2-7 | TRBV2 | TGTGCCAGCATTACCGGGACAGGGATCGGCGAGCAGTACTTC | CASITGTGIGEQYF
TRBD2 | - | 15 | TRBJ2-7 | TRBV5-1 | TGCGCCAGCAGCTTGTGGCTAGCGGGGAACTACGAGCAGTACTTC | CASSLWLAGNYEQYF
- | few | 12 | TRBJ1-2 | TRBV9 | TGTGCCAGCAGCGCTACAGGGCATGGCTACACCTTC | CASSATGHGYTF
- | many | 14 | TRBJ1-2 | TRBV6-1 | TGTGCCAGCAGGGTGACCGGACGGCCCGATGGCTACACCTTC | CASRVTGRPDGYTF
TRBD1 | many | 16 | TRBJ2-5 | TRBV7-8 | TGTGCCAGCAGCTTAGTCGGGACAGGGCACCAAGAGACCCAGTACTTC | CASSLVGTGHQETQYF
- | - | 14 | TRBJ2-5 | TRBV20-1 | TGCACTGCTGGGGGGGCTAGTCAGCAAGAGACCCAGTACTTC | CTAGGASQQETQYF
- | - | 14 | TRBJ2-7 | TRBV5-6 | TGTGCCAGCACCCGAGGGAGAACAGCCTACGAGCAGTACTTC | CASTRGRTAYEQYF
TRBD1 | - | 16 | TRBJ1-3 | TRBV25-1 | TGTGCCACCAGTGACTCAGGGGGACACTCTGGAAACACCATATATTTT | CATSDSGGHSGNTIYF
- | - | 17 | TRBJ2-7 | TRBV20-1 | TGCAGTGCCAGCAGCCGTTCGGGCGGGTCCAGCTCCTACGAGCAGTACTTC | CSASSRSGGSSSYEQYF
TRBD1 | - | 15 | TRBJ1-2 | TRBV9 | TGTGCCAGCAGCCCAACCACGACAGGGGCGGATGGCTACACCTTC | CASSPTTTGADGYTF
- | - | 12 | TRBJ1-3 | TRBV29-1 | TGCAGCGTGGGGGGCAGGACGAACACCATATATTTT | CSVGGRTNTIYF
- | many | 12 | TRBJ1-1 | TRBV29-1 | TGCAGCGTTTACGGGGTGAACACTGAAGCTTTCTTT | CSVYGVNTEAFF
TRBD1 | - | 12 | TRBJ2-1 | TRBV7-3 | TGTGCCAGCAGTCGGACAGGGAATGAGCAGTTCTTC | CASSRTGNEQFF
- | - | 15 | TRBJ1-4 | TRBV15 | TGTGCCACCAGCAGAGATTTCGGGGGGAACGAAAAACTGTTTTTT | CATSRDFGGNEKLFF
TRBD2 | - | 13 | TRBJ2-3 | TRBV29-1 | TGCAGCGTTGCGGGACTAGGGACAGATACGCAGTATTTT | CSVAGLGTDTQYF
- | many | 14 | TRBJ2-7 | TRBV19 | TGTGCCAGTAAGCAGACAGGTACCTCCTACGAGCAGTACTTC | CASKQTGTSYEQYF
- | - | 15 | TRBJ1-2 | TRBV20-1 | TGCAGTGCCATAGGCCTTAGGGAGGGAGGGAATGGCTACACCTTC | CSAIGLREGGNGYTF
- | - | 17 | TRBJ1-2 | TRBV29-1 | TGCAGCGCCCTCACTTGGGGAACGACTCGGTCCTCCTATGGCTACACTTTC | CSALTWGTTRSSYGYTF
- | medium-sized | 14 | TRBJ1-2 | TRBV2 | TGTGCCAGCAGTAGAACAAGGATAAACCGTGGCTACACCTTC | CASSRTRINRGYTF
- | - | 15 | TRBJ2-7 | TRBV14 | TGTGCCAGCAGCGGCAGGGCCTCACCCACCTACGAGCAGTACTTC | CASSGRASPTYEQYF
TRBD2 | - | 16 | TRBJ2-5 | TRBV7-6 | TGTGCCAGCAGTTTACCCGGACTAGCGGGAGTGGGGACCCAGTACTTC | CASSLPGLAGVGTQYF
TRBD1 | few | 11 | TRBJ2-7 | TRBV29-1 | TGCAGCGCGGGACAGGTCTACGAGCAGTACTTC | CSAGQVYEQYF
- | once | 12 | TRBJ1-6 | TRBV12-3/TRBV12-4 | TGTGCCAGCAGTTTATGGGATTCACCCCTCCACTTT | CASSLWDSPLHF
TRBD1 | - | 16 | TRBJ2-1 | TRBV5-1 | TGCGCCAGCAGCTCTTCCCCGGGACAGGTATACAATGAGCAGTTCTTC | CASSSSPGQVYNEQFF
TRBD2 | few | 15 | TRBJ2-5 | TRBV25-1 | TGTGCCAGCAGTAGGACTAGCGGGGAGGTGGAGACCCAGTACTTC | CASSRTSGEVETQYF
TRBD1 | few | 18 | TRBJ1-1 | TRBV10-3 | TGTGCCATCAGTGAGTCGGGAGCTGGGGGGACAGGGCGGACTGAAGCTTTCTTT | CAISESGAGGTGRTEAFF
- | medium-sized | 14 | TRBJ2-7 | TRBV4-1 | TGCGCCAGCAGCCAAGAGGGACAAGCCTACGAGCAGTACTTC | CASSQEGQAYEQYF
- | - | 13 | TRBJ1-2 | TRBV19 | TGTGCCAGTAGTATGGTCGGCGAGTATGGCTACACCTTC | CASSMVGEYGYTF
TRBD1 | - | 13 | TRBJ2-5 | TRBV9 | TGTGCCAGCAGAATCAGGGGGCGAGAGACCCAGTACTTC | CASRIRGRETQYF
TRBD1 | - | 14 | TRBJ1-5 | TRBV25-1 | TGTGCCAGCAGCTCGGACAGGAGTGGCCAGCCCCAGCATTTT | CASSSDRSGQPQHF
- | - | 14 | TRBJ1-3 | TRBV2 | TGTGCCAGCAAGGGTCCGTTCTCTGGAAACACCATATATTTT | CASKGPFSGNTIYF
- | - | 11 | TRBJ2-5 | TRBV14 | TGTGCCAGCAGCCAGTCTGAGACCCAGTACTTC | CASSQSETQYF
- | few | 12 | TRBJ1-2 | TRBV4-1 | TGCGCCAGCAGCCAAGATGGTTATGGCTACACCTTC | CASSQDGYGYTF
TRBD1 | - | 14 | TRBJ2-5 | TRBV20-1 | TGCAGTGCTAGCGCCAGGGGGAACTACGAGACCCAGTACTTC | CSASARGNYETQYF
TRBD2 | - | 15 | TRBJ2-1 | TRBV5-1 | TGCGCCAGCACAAAGCTAGCGGGAGAGGTCTACGAGCAGTTCTTC | CASTKLAGEVYEQFF
TRBD2 | - | 16 | TRBJ2-7 | TRBV5-5 | TGTGCCAGCAGCTTGGGACTAGCGGGGGGCTACTACGAGCAGTACTTC | CASSLGLAGGYYEQYF
- | many | 19 | TRBJ1-4 | TRBV5-1 | TGCGCCAGCAGCCTCTCGCCGAACACGATACAGGGTATCTGGGAAAAACTGTTTTTT | CASSLSPNTIQGIWEKLFF
TRBD1 | few | 14 | TRBJ2-2 | TRBV2 | TGTGCCAGCAGTTTTGGACAGGGGGGTGGGGGGCTGTTTTTT | CASSFGQGGGGLFF
- | - | 13 | TRBJ1-1 | TRBV5-1 | TGCGCCAGCAGCTTTACCGCTCCCTTTGAAGCTTTCTTT | CASSFTAPFEAFF
- | - | 14 | TRBJ1-6 | TRBV5-1 | TGCGCCAGCAGCATAGACAGAAATAATTCACCCCTCCACTTT | CASSIDRNNSPLHF
TRBD1 | - | 16 | TRBJ1-5 | TRBV4-1 | TGCGCCAGCAGCCGCCCGGGGGACAGGGGAAATCAGCCCCAGCATTTT | CASSRPGDRGNQPQHF
TRBD2 | - | 14 | TRBJ2-1 | TRBV6-4 | TGTGCCAGCAGTGTTAGCGGGGGAGGCAATGAGCAGTTCTTC | CASSVSGGGNEQFF
- | - | 12 | TRBJ1-2 | TRBV18 | TGTGCCAGCTCACCACAGGACCGTGGCTACACCTTC | CASSPQDRGYTF
- | - | 14 | TRBJ1-2 | TRBV5-1 | TGCGCCAGCAGCCGGGGACCGGGGAACTATGGCTACACCTTC | CASSRGPGNYGYTF
- | many | 14 | TRBJ1-5 | TRBV12-3/TRBV12-4 | TGTGCCAGCAGTTTAGTAGGAGGGAGAGAGCCCCAGCATTTT | CASSLVGGREPQHF
- | - | 15 | TRBJ1-1 | TRBV24-1 | TGTGCCACCAGTGTGTCAGGGGAGGGGAACACTGAAGCTTTCTTT | CATSVSGEGNTEAFF
- | - | 20 | TRBJ1-3 | TRBV4-1 | TGCGCCAGCAGCCAAGATCCCCCGCAGCCTAAAACGACCTTAGGAAACACCATATATTTT | CASSQDPPQPKTTLGNTIYF
- | - | 14 | TRBJ2-7 | TRBV5-1 | TGCGCCAGCAGCTTGATGTCAGCGGGCTACGAGCAGTACTTC | CASSLMSAGYEQYF
- | medium-sized | 13 | TRBJ2-5 | TRBV19 | TGTGCCAGTAGTTTAACAGGGACGGGGACCCAGTACTTC | CASSLTGTGTQYF
TRBD2 | - | 17 | TRBJ2-3 | TRBV6-1 | TGTGCCAGCGTTCGGACTAGCGGGGAAGGGGGCACAGATACGCAGTATTTT | CASVRTSGEGGTDTQYF
- | - | 13 | TRBJ2-4 | TRBV7-9 | TGTGCCCGCCCCAGGTGGGCCAAAAACATTCAGTACTTC | CARPRWAKNIQYF
- | few | 16 | TRBJ1-4 | TRBV20-1 | TGCAGTGCCACTTCCGGGCCCCGGGGCCCTAATGAAAAACTGTTTTTT | CSATSGPRGPNEKLFF
- | many | 14 | TRBJ2-7 | TRBV9 | TGTGCCAGCAGCGTAGGAGTCGGGCAATACGAGCAGTACTTC | CASSVGVGQYEQYF